The 11 T cell receptor beta chains reported below all come from one sample, sequenced in a study of OX40 agonist ivuxolimab in advanced cancers. Method: immunoSEQ multiplex PCR; TCRdb's copy keeps in-frame clones and lacks some. The sample yields 50,000 to 60,000 clones, 89% seen once. This sample comprised CD4+ or CD8+ T cells sorted from blood, obtained in a trial of the OX40 agonist ivuxolimab. The receptors stem from an adult with an advanced solid tumor such as melanoma, head and neck, liver or kidney cancer.

The chain employs TRBV28 and TRBJ1-1; TRBD1 is a possible D gene (6 bases). CDR3 size: 14 residues. The ends were cut back, 8 bases at V and 5 bases at J, with 18 bases in the middle. Germline lookup yields CDR1 MDHEN and CDR2 SYDVKM. The CDR3 region is CASRPARGATEAFF. In nucleotides, the CDR3 is TGTGCCAGCCGGCCCGCTCGGGGGGCAACTGAAGCTTTCTTT.

The genes are TRBV25-1 and TRBJ2-6, with D possibly being TRBD1 (8 bases). Trimming removed 1 base from V and 4 bases from J, with 17 bases in between. The CDR3 loop spans 18 amino acids. Per germline, CDR1 MGHDK and CDR2 SYGVNS. CDR3 sequence (DNA): TGTGCCAGCAGTGAATTCTATACAGGGGGGGTAGGGGCCAACGTCCTGACTTTC. This translates into CASSEFYTGGVGANVLTF.

The rearrangement joins TRBV10-1 to TRBJ1-2; TRBD1 is a possible D gene (5 bases). V was clipped by 6 bases and J by 8 bases, with 13 bases between them. The length of the CDR3 is 12 residues. In germline, CDR1 is WNHNN, CDR2 SYGVQD (reference sequence). CDR3 sequence (DNA): TGCGCCAGCAGAGTCGGCAGGGAAGGCTACACCTTC. This codes for CASRVGREGYTF.

V is TRBV7-9 and J is TRBJ2-1; TRBD2 matches at 7 bases. Germline V gives CDR1 SEHNR, CDR2 FQNEAQ (reference sequence). The V and J ends lost 5 bases and 6 bases, in that order; junction bases with no gene match: 4. CDR3 size: 13 residues. The CDR3 nucleotides read TGTGCCAGCAGCCCCGTAGCGGGCAATGAGCAGTTCTTC. As protein: CASSPVAGNEQFF.

The genes are TRBV27 and TRBJ2-1; D perhaps matches TRBD1 (5 bases). Trimming stripped 2 bases from V and 4 bases from J, with 15 bases between. Per germline, CDR1 MNHEY and CDR2 SMNVEV (reference sequence). This CDR3 is 16 amino acids long. CDR3 protein: CASSLTQGESYNEQFF. The CDR3 DNA sequence: TGTGCCAGCAGTTTAACTCAGGGCGAGTCTTACAATGAGCAGTTCTTC.

This clone has only one observation. This sequence joins TRBV19 and TRBJ2-2; unclear D gene. The CDR3 has 12 residues. The ends were cut back, 10 bases at V and 8 bases at J, with 14 bases in the middle. Germline V gene lookup returns CDR1 LNHDA and CDR2 SQIVND (reference sequence). Here the CDR3 reads CATLFPSGELFF. The CDR3 region has the DNA TGTGCCACCCTCTTCCCTAGTGGGGAGCTGTTTTTT.

The gene calls are TRBV4-1 and TRBJ2-1; TRBD2 might be the D (6 bases). The CDR3 sequence is 15 residues long. Trimming took off 3 bases at V and 3 bases at J, with 12 bases between the two ends. Germline V gene data show CDR1 as MGHRA and CDR2 as YSYEKL. The CDR3 is CASSQTTRSYNEQFF. The CDR3 DNA follows: TGCGCCAGCAGCCAGACGACTAGAAGCTACAATGAGCAGTTCTTC.

The CDR3 DNA is TGTGCCAGCAGGAGGGACGGTAACTCCCAAGAGACCCAGTACTTC. Translated, it gives CASRRDGNSQETQYF. The chain has TRBV6-4 and TRBJ2-5; D could derive from TRBD1 or TRBD2 (5 bases each). The V and J ends lost 6 bases and 1 base respectively, with 15 bases between them. Germline V CDR1 and CDR2: MRHNA, SNTAGT. This CDR3 has 15 amino acids.

The chain carries TRBV30 and TRBJ2-1, with D tentatively TRBD1 or TRBD2 (5 bases each). Trimming cost V 5 bases and J 4 bases, with 12 bases left between them. Germline V gene sequence: CDR1 GTSNPN, CDR2 SVGIG (reference sequence). This CDR3 spans 13 amino acids. The DNA of the CDR3 is TGTGCCTGGGGGGGTAGCAGATACAATGAGCAGTTCTTC. Encoded protein: CAWGGSRYNEQFF. Supplemented by reference TRBV30 and TRBJ2-1, the full variable domain reads SQTIHQWPATLVQPVGSPLSLECTVEGTSNPNLYWYRQAAGRGLQLLFYSVGIGQISSEVPQNLSASRPQDRQFILSSKKLLLSDSGFYLCAWGGSRYNEQFFGPGTRLTVL.

Here the CDR3 reads CASSHRASNQPQHF. For the CDR3, the DNA is TGTGCCAGCAGTCACAGGGCTAGCAATCAGCCCCAGCATTTT. The gene calls are TRBV28 and TRBJ1-5, with D possibly matching TRBD1 (6 bases). The CDR3 totals 14 residues. The V gene's germline CDR1 is MDHEN and CDR2 SYDVKM. V was cut by 5 bases and J by 0 bases, with 8 bases left in between.

The chain uses TRBV12-1 and TRBJ2-7; the table assigns TRBD1, which was not confirmed against the DNA. TRBV12-1 is given as a pseudogene. The CDR3 is made up of 17 amino acids. In DNA, the CDR3 is TGTGCCAGCAGCTTGATGGGACAGGAGACACTCTCCTACGAGCAGTACGTC. It is translated as CASSLMGQETLSYEQYV.